The following is a T cell receptor beta chain sequence with its context. The record originates from a study of chemoradiotherapy in HPV16-positive cancers. Generated by immunoSEQ multiplex PCR, the TCRdb table keeps only in-frame clones and is missing some. The sample consists of fewer than 20,000 clones, more than 75% of them appearing once. V lost 1 base and J 3 bases, leaving 11 bases between the germline ends. Germline V gene lookup returns CDR1 SEHNR and CDR2 FQNEAQ (reference sequence). The CDR3 is made up of 15 amino acids. This TCR was sampled from a human donor with HPV-associated anogenital cancer. This chain uses TRBV7-9 with TRBJ2-3; weak D call: TRBD2 (5 bases). Sample collection was performed from a patient who underwent chemoradiotherapy. CDR3 sequence: CASSLVLAGTDTQYF. CDR3 in DNA: TGTGCCAGCAGCTTAGTTCTAGCAGGAACAGATACGCAGTATTTT.